Following are 32 T cell receptor beta chains from one sample sequenced in a study of blood T cell repertoires in COVID-19. The table came from immunoSEQ multiplex PCR; TCRdb's copy has only in-frame clones and leaves some out. The sample yields 230,000 or so clones, roughly 89% seen once. Sequencing was done on a sample of PBMCs or T cells enriched from blood (not recorded which). Receptor source: a woman in her thirties or forties with acute COVID-19.

This chain uses TRBV5-1 with TRBJ1-2; weak D call: TRBD1 (6 bases). The CDR3 has 15 residues. V was trimmed by 2 bases and J by 2 bases, leaving 13 bases between them. In germline, CDR1 is SGHRS, CDR2 YFSETQ. CDR3 DNA sequence: TGCGCCAGCAGCTTCGGACAGAAACCCAACTATGGCTACACCTTC. It codes for CASSFGQKPNYGYTF.

Comments on this clone: The identical CDR3 is also encoded by other nucleotide sequences in the sample. The rearrangement uses TRBV15 and TRBJ1-1; no firm D call. The V and J ends lost 1 base and 3 bases respectively, with 9 bases between them. Germline loops: CDR1 LNHNV, CDR2 YYDKDF (reference sequence). The CDR3 is made up of 14 amino acids. CDR3 DNA sequence: TGTGCCACCAGCAGAGTGGGCGGGGACACTGAAGCTTTCTTT. Translated, it gives CATSRVGGDTEAFF.

In this sample, this clone turned up a few times. CDR3 sequence reads: CASSHESTEAFF. DNA of the CDR3: TGCGCCAGCAGCCACGAGAGCACTGAAGCTTTCTTT. The chain links TRBV5-1 to TRBJ1-1; D remains ambiguous. Germline V gene data show CDR1 as SGHRS and CDR2 as YFSETQ. Between the trimmed V and J ends, which lost 4 bases and 4 bases, there was a span of 8 bases. This CDR3 has 12 residues.

The chain uses TRBV29-1 and TRBJ1-2, with 9 bases identical to TRBD1. Per the germline V gene, CDR1 is SQVTM and CDR2 is ANQGSEA. V was clipped by 6 bases and J by 6 bases; unmatched bases: 5. The CDR3 totals 12 residues. CDR3 protein: CSVGTGSHGYTF. The CDR3 DNA follows: TGCAGCGTGGGGACAGGGTCCCATGGCTACACCTTC.

The chain uses TRBV4-3 and TRBJ1-1, with D uncertain. Germline V gene lookup returns CDR1 LGHNA and CDR2 YSLEER. The CDR3 has 15 amino acids. V was trimmed by 1 base and J by 6 bases, leaving 15 bases between them. CDR3 coding DNA: TGCGCCAGCAGCCAAGTCTTCGGCGGGTTGGCTGAAGCTTTCTTT. It translates to CASSQVFGGLAEAFF.

The chain links TRBV2 to TRBJ1-6; tentative D call: TRBD1 (5 bases). This CDR3 contains 14 residues. Germline CDR1 and CDR2: SNHLY and FYNNEI. Trimming stripped 2 bases from V and 10 bases from J, with 12 bases between. The DNA of the CDR3 is TGTGCCAGCAGTGAATGGGGCAGTAAGTCACCCCTCCACTTT. This encodes CASSEWGSKSPLHF.

The rearrangement joins TRBV5-8 to TRBJ1-1, with a tentative D call TRBD1 (6 bases). V was clipped by 4 bases and J by 0 bases, with 10 bases between them. This CDR3 comprises 14 residues. CDR1 and CDR2 from the germline V gene are SGHTS and YDEGEE. This CDR3 reads CASSRGQLNTEAFF. The CDR3 DNA sequence: TGTGCCAGCAGCAGGGGACAACTGAACACTGAAGCTTTCTTT.

The V and J genes are TRBV10-3 and TRBJ2-1; perhaps TRBD1 as D (6 bases). The CDR3 length is 13 residues. Deletions cut 2 bases from V and 8 bases from J, with 10 bases between. Looked up from germline, CDR1 is ENHRY and CDR2 is SYGVKD. This CDR3 reads CAISESRGYEQFF. The CDR3 nucleotides read TGTGCCATCAGTGAGAGCAGGGGCTATGAGCAGTTCTTC.

The chain uses TRBV18 and TRBJ2-5, with 8 bases lining up with TRBD1. Germline V gives CDR1 KGHSH, CDR2 LQKENI. Trimming took 3 bases from V and 5 from J; bases not matched to a gene: 2. The CDR3 length is 13 residues. This CDR3 reads CASSPRGLETQYF. DNA of the CDR3: TGTGCCAGCTCACCCAGGGGGCTGGAGACCCAGTACTTC. Full variable domain (missing parts from reference TRBV18 and TRBJ2-5): NAGVMQNPRHLVRRRGQEARLRCSPMKGHSHVYWYRQLPEEGLKFMVYLQKENIIDESGMPKERFSAEFPKEGPSILRIQQVVRGDSAAYFCASSPRGLETQYFGPGTRLLVL.

The chain has TRBV12-3 or TRBV12-4 and TRBJ2-2; D is unresolved. This CDR3 has 11 amino acids. Deletions cut 6 bases from V and 5 bases from J, with 4 bases between. CDR3: CASSTTGELFF. In nucleotides, the CDR3 is TGTGCCAGCAGCACAACCGGGGAGCTGTTTTTT.

J is TRBJ1-1 and V is TRBV6-5; 8 bases fit TRBD1. V lost 11 bases to trimming and J lost 3 bases; unmatched junction nucleotides: 8. Germline V gene lookup returns CDR1 MNHEY and CDR2 SVGAGI. The CDR3 is made up of 13 amino acids. CDR3 nucleotides: TGTGCCTCCCAAGAGGACAGGGACACTGAAGCTTTCTTT. Translation gives CASQEDRDTEAFF.

The J gene is TRBJ2-4, the V gene TRBV14, with 7 bases lining up with TRBD1. Germline CDR1 reads SGHDN; CDR2 reads FVKESK. This CDR3 is 16 amino acids long. The junction had 7 bases not matched to a gene; V was cut back by 1 base and J by 4 bases. The CDR3 nucleotides read TGTGCCAGCAGCCAAGCTCCGGGGACAGCTAAAAACATTCAGTACTTC. Translated, it gives CASSQAPGTAKNIQYF.

This chain joins TRBV4-1 and TRBJ1-1; D is perhaps TRBD1 (6 bases). The CDR3 spans 14 residues. V shed 1 base and J shed 4 bases, with 10 bases lying between them. Germline V gene lookup returns CDR1 MGHRA and CDR2 YSYEKL. In nucleotides, the CDR3 is TGCGCCAGCAGCCAAGGGACAGTCTCCACTGAAGCTTTCTTT. It translates to CASSQGTVSTEAFF.

The chain employs TRBV2 and TRBJ2-1; 16 bases agree with TRBD2. V shed 10 bases, J shed 0 bases, and the junction held 12 bases outside the gene matches. CDR3 length: 19 residues. Germline CDR1 reads SNHLY; CDR2 reads FYNNEI. The CDR3 sequence is CANQGTSGGVVPSYNEQFF. CDR3 bases: TGTGCCAACCAAGGGACTAGCGGGGGGGTAGTGCCCTCCTACAATGAGCAGTTCTTC.

The chain employs TRBV2 and TRBJ1-1; 11 nucleotides line up with TRBD1. The CDR3 length is 15 residues. The germline CDR1 and CDR2 sequences are SNHLY and FYNNEI. The ends lost 8 bases at V and 6 bases at J; junction bases unmatched: 11. CDR3 DNA sequence: TGTGCCAGCGTGAGGTCGGGACAGGGGGTATCTGAAGCTTTCTTT. Translating it yields CASVRSGQGVSEAFF.

The chain links TRBV19 to TRBJ1-1; 7 bases line up with TRBD1. The V gene's germline CDR1 is LNHDA and CDR2 SQIVND (reference sequence). CDR3 length: 15 amino acids. V dropped 8 bases and J dropped 4; count of bases not matched to a gene: 13. CDR3 region: CASRKEKGAVTEAFF. In nucleotides, the CDR3 is TGTGCCAGTCGGAAGGAAAAGGGGGCAGTCACTGAAGCTTTCTTT. Filled out from reference TRBV19 and TRBJ1-1, the complete variable domain reads DGGITQSPKYLFRKEGQNVTLSCEQNLNHDAMYWYRQDPGQGLRLIYYSQIVNDFQKGDIAEGYSVSREKKESFPLTVTSAQKNPTAFYLCASRKEKGAVTEAFFGQGTRLTVV.

The rearrangement links TRBV5-6 to TRBJ1-6; perhaps TRBD1 as D (6 bases). The CDR3 totals 16 residues. V lost 1 base and J lost 5, with 13 bases in between. Germline CDR1 and CDR2: SGHDT and YYEEEE. This CDR3 is CASSLRGGKDNSPLHF. In DNA, the CDR3 is TGTGCCAGCAGCTTGAGAGGGGGTAAGGATAATTCACCCCTCCACTTT. The full variable domain, with the rest looked up from reference TRBV5-6 and TRBJ1-6, is DAGVTQSPTHLIKTRGQQVTLRCSPKSGHDTVSWYQQALGQGPQFIFQYYEEEERQRGNFPDRFSGHQFPNYSSELNVNALLLGDSALYLCASSLRGGKDNSPLHFGNGTRLTVT.

The chain is built from TRBV27 and TRBJ2-3, with 7 bases lining up with TRBD2. CDR1 and CDR2 (germline): MNHEY, SMNVEV (reference sequence). The V segment lost 2 bases and the J segment 5 bases; nucleotides outside the gene matches: 7. This CDR3 spans 15 amino acids. DNA of the CDR3: TGTGCCAGCAGTTTAGTCCAGCGGGGTGGAGATACGCAGTATTTT. This encodes CASSLVQRGGDTQYF.

The rearrangement joins TRBV18 to TRBJ1-5; 9 bases match TRBD1. This CDR3 comprises 17 residues. Germline assignment: CDR1 KGHSH and CDR2 LQKENI. V shed 2 bases and J 7 bases; nucleotides not matched to a gene: 12. This chain's CDR3 is CASSPNRQGVFSQPQHF. For the CDR3, the DNA is TGTGCCAGCTCACCAAACCGACAGGGGGTTTTTTCGCAGCCCCAGCATTTT.

This sequence joins TRBV7-3 and TRBJ2-1; 7 nucleotides line up with TRBD2. This CDR3 contains 13 residues. The V gene end was trimmed by 5 bases and the J gene end by 9 bases; junction bases not matched to a gene: 7. CDR1 is SGHTA and CDR2 is FQGTGA in the germline V gene. DNA of the CDR3: TGTGCCAGCAGCCCGGATCCGGGAGGTGAGCAGTTCTTC. It yields the protein CASSPDPGGEQFF.

This chain joins TRBV6-6 and TRBJ2-1; 14 bases fit TRBD2. V shed 5 bases, J shed 8 bases, and the junction held 5 bases outside the gene matches. Germline lookup yields CDR1 MNHNY and CDR2 SVGAGI (reference sequence). The CDR3 consists of 15 residues. CDR3 sequence: CASSRTSGGRDEQFF. The CDR3 region has the DNA TGTGCCAGCAGTAGGACTAGCGGGGGGAGGGATGAGCAGTTCTTC.

This clone was observed a handful of times. The V call is TRBV5-3, the J call TRBJ2-3; D not certain. TRBV5-3 is sorted into the ORF group, with uncertain function. Deletions cut 4 bases from V and 1 base from J, with 13 bases between. The CDR3 totals 15 residues. Here the CDR3 reads CARSRGVLGTDTQYF. The CDR3 region has the DNA TGTGCCAGAAGCCGCGGTGTATTAGGCACAGATACGCAGTATTTT.

This rearrangement joins TRBV9 to TRBJ1-2, with 10 bases identical to TRBD1. CDR1 and CDR2 (germline): SGDLS, YYNGEE. The CDR3 totals 16 residues. V lost 0 bases, J lost 4 bases, and 6 bases stayed unmatched. As DNA, the CDR3 is TGTGCCAGCAGCGTAGAACCGACAGGGGGCACCTATGGCTACACCTTC. It codes for CASSVEPTGGTYGYTF.

The chain links TRBV21-1 to TRBJ2-7; no DNA check was done on the table's D call, TRBD1. TRBV21-1 is listed as a pseudogene. This CDR3 has 15 residues. The CDR3 region is CANRGQGGYSYEQYV. CDR3 nucleotides: TGTGCCAATCGGGGACAGGGAGGATACTCCTACGAGCAGTACGTC.

V gene TRBV5-4 combines with J gene TRBJ2-5, with D possibly TRBD2 on 6 matching bases. Deletions cut 6 bases from V and 3 bases from J, with 21 bases between. From germline, CDR1 is SGHNT and CDR2 YYREEE (reference sequence). The CDR3 is 16 amino acids. This CDR3 reads CASTPWGGVSEETQYF. CDR3 DNA: TGTGCCAGCACCCCTTGGGGCGGGGTCTCAGAAGAGACCCAGTACTTC.

The chain recombines TRBV6-1 with TRBJ1-1, with D possibly matching TRBD1 (6 bases). This CDR3 spans 16 amino acids. V lost 0 bases to trimming and J lost 10 bases, with 21 bases between them. Germline values: CDR1 MNHNS, CDR2 SASEGT. Here the CDR3 reads CASSEARSRGHVGAFF. The DNA of the CDR3 is TGTGCCAGCAGTGAAGCGCGGAGCAGGGGCCATGTGGGAGCTTTCTTT.

The chain recombines TRBV5-1 with TRBJ1-4; D unclear. The V gene's germline CDR1 is SGHRS and CDR2 YFSETQ. V lost 0 bases, J lost 0 bases, and 6 bases lay in between. CDR3 size: 15 residues. The CDR3 DNA reads as TGCGCCAGCAGCTTGGACGGGACAACTAATGAAAAACTGTTTTTT. Protein sequence: CASSLDGTTNEKLFF.

The chain is built from TRBV6-5 and TRBJ1-1; 7 bases line up with TRBD1. V was clipped by 2 bases and J by 0 bases; unmatched bases: 3. The germline V gene has CDR1 MNHEY and CDR2 SVGAGI. The CDR3 contains 15 residues. CDR3 sequence reads: CASSYLGQMNTEAFF. In DNA form, the CDR3 reads TGTGCCAGCAGTTACCTGGGACAGATGAACACTGAAGCTTTCTTT.

The chain is built from TRBV5-1 and TRBJ2-3; TRBD2 agrees at 15 bases. The CDR3 runs 21 residues. V was pared by 0 bases and J by 4 bases, with 15 bases of the junction left unmatched. Germline CDR1 SGHRS, CDR2 YFSETQ. CDR3 sequence: CASSLAGLAGGRSGLPDTQYF. CDR3 DNA: TGCGCCAGCAGCTTGGCTGGACTAGCGGGGGGGCGTAGCGGGTTACCAGATACGCAGTATTTT.

The chain employs TRBV15 and TRBJ1-6, with D unclear. V dropped 3 bases and J dropped 14 bases, with 20 bases sitting between them. Per the germline V gene, CDR1 is LNHNV and CDR2 is YYDKDF (reference sequence). The CDR3 runs to 15 residues. The CDR3 DNA reads as TGTGCCACCAGCAGCCCATCCGAGGATCCGAGGGCCCTCCACTTT. Its translation is CATSSPSEDPRALHF.

J is TRBJ1-1 and V is TRBV19; possibly TRBD1 for D (5 bases). Trimming removed 7 bases at V and 4 bases at J, with 25 bases between. Germline V gene lookup returns CDR1 LNHDA and CDR2 SQIVND (reference sequence). The CDR3 is 17 residues long. CDR3 DNA: TGTGCCAGTAAACACCGGGGGGAGGGGTTGATTGGCACTGAAGCTTTCTTT. This encodes CASKHRGEGLIGTEAFF.

The chain recombines TRBV19 with TRBJ1-6; 7 bases align to TRBD1. The ends lost 7 bases at V and 10 bases at J; junction bases unmatched: 13. Germline lookup yields CDR1 LNHDA and CDR2 SQIVND (reference sequence). This CDR3 comprises 15 residues. The CDR3, as DNA: TGTGCCAGTACCAACCTACAGGGGTCGGGATCACCCCTCCACTTT. Its protein is CASTNLQGSGSPLHF.